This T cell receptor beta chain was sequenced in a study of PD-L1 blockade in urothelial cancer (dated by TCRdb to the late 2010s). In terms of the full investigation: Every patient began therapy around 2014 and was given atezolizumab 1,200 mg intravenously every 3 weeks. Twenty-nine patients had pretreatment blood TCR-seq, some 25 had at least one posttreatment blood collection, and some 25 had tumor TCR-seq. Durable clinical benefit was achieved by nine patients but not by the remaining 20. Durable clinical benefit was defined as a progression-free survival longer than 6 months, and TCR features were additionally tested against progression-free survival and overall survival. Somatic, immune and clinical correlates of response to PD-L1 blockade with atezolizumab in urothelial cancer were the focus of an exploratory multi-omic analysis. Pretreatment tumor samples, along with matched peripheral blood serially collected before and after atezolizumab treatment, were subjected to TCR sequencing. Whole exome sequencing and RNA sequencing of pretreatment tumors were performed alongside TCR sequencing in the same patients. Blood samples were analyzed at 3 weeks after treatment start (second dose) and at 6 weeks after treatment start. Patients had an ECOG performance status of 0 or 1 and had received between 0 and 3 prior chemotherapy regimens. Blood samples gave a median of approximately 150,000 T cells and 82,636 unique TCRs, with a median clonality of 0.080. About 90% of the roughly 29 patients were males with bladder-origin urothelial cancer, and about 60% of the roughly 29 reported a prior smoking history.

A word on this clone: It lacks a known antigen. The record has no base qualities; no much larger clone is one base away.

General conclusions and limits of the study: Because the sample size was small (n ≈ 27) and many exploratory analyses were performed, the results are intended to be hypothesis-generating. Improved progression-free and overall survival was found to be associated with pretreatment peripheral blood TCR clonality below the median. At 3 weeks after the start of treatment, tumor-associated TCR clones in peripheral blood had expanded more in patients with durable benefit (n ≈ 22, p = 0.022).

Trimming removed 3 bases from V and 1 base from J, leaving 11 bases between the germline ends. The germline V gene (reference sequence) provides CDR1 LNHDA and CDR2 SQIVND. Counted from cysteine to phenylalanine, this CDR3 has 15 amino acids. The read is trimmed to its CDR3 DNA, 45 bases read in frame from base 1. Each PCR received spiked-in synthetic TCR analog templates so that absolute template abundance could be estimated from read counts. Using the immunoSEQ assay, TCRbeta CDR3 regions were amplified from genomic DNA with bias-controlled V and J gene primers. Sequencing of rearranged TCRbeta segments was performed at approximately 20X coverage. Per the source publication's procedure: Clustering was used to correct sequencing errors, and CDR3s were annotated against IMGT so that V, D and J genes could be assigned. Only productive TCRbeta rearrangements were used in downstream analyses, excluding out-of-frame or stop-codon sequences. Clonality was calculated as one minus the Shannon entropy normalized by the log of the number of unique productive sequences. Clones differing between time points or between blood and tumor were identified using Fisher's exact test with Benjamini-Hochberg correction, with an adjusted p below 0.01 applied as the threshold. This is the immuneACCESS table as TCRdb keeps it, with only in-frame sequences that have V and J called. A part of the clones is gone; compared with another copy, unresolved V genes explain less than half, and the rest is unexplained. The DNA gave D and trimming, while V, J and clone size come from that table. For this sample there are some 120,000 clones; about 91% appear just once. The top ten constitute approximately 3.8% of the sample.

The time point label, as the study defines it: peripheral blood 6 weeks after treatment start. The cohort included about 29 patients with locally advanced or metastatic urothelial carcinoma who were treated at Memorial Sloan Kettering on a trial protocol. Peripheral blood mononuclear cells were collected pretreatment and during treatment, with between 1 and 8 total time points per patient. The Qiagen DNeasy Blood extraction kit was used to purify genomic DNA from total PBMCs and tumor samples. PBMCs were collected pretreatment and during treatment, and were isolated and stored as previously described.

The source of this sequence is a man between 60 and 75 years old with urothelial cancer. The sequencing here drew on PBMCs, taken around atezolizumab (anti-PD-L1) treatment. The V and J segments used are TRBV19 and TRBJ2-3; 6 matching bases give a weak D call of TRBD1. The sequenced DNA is TGTGCCAGTAGTATTAGGGACATGGGCACAGATACGCAGTATTTT. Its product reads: CASSIRDMGTDTQYF.